This T cell receptor beta chain was identified during a study of blood T cell repertoires in COVID-19. Study overall: Researchers got acute and convalescent COVID-19 samples from the United States, Italy and Spain. PBMCs, B-cell-depleted T cells, or T cells provided the cDNA or gDNA that made up the material.

As processed by the authors: Estimated nucleated cell counts came from reference gene primer amplification. Only in-frame clones appear in the TCRdb table, and some are missing; sequencing was by immunoSEQ multiplex PCR. V and J calls and clone size are copied from that table; D and trimming were computed from the DNA. The sample contains approximately 210,000 clones, roughly 80% of which appear only once. CDR1 and CDR2 from the germline V gene are MNHNS and SASEGT. This CDR3 region has 14 residues. The V end was cut by 2 bases, the J end by 3 bases, with 11 bases between. Sequencing was performed on peripheral blood. This TCR derives from a man aged 30 to 39 with active or convalescent COVID-19. The V gene is TRBV6-1, the J gene TRBJ2-7; D possibly corresponds to TRBD1 (5 bases). The CDR3 sequence is CASSELTENYEQYF. CDR3 DNA sequence: TGTGCCAGCAGTGAACTGACAGAAAACTACGAGCAGTACTTC.